A single sample is the source of the 5 T cell receptor beta chains below, sequenced in a study of regulatory T cells in long-lasting Graves disease. Time point of the sample: persistent/refractory GD, antithyroid drugs over 5 years with positive TRAb. The TCR library used RNA extracted from PBMCs. According to the study, TCR beta libraries were built with iRepertoire HTBI primers and CDR3-region Arm-PCR. TCRdb analysed the multiplex PCR reads with MiXCR anew, one entry per CDR3 protein. The data contain approximately 380,000 distinct CDR3 sequences, around 20% of them singletons. Sequenced material: peripheral blood mononuclear cells (PBMCs), taken when the disease was refractory, from a patient treated with antithyroid drugs. The receptors stem from a female donor with Graves disease.

The chain combines TRBV20-1 with TRBJ1-4; 8 nucleotides match TRBD1. Germline CDR1 is DFQATT and CDR2 is SNEGSKA (reference sequence). This CDR3 contains 13 residues. The J segment lost 6 bases and the V segment lost 7 bases, leaving 7 bases of the junction unmatched. CDR3 nucleotide sequence: TGCAGTGGGATAGACAGGGGTTATGAAAAACTGTTTTTT. Its protein product is CSGIDRGYEKLFF.

The table lists this clonotype with many counts. This chain connects TRBV12-3 or TRBV12-4 to TRBJ2-1; TRBD1 might be the D (7 bases). Trimming removed 7 bases from V and 6 bases from J, with 13 bases in between. The CDR3 runs 13 residues. The CDR3 protein is CASTRGTPNEQFF. The CDR3 nucleotides read TGTGCCAGCACCAGGGGGACTCCCAATGAGCAGTTCTTC.

This clonotype was detected ten times or more. This chain joins TRBV28 and TRBJ2-7, with 9 bases identical to TRBD1. The CDR3 runs to 13 residues. J gave up 4 bases and V 7 bases, and 5 bases lay outside the gene matches. Germline V CDR1 and CDR2: MDHEN, SYDVKM. The CDR3 DNA follows: TGTGCCAGCATTACAGGGGGCATGTACGAGCAGTACTTC. Translation gives CASITGGMYEQYF.

The chain couples TRBV27 to TRBJ2-1; D remains unclear. V was clipped by 10 bases and J by 9 bases, with 13 bases between them. This CDR3 has 11 residues. Looked up from germline, CDR1 is MNHEY and CDR2 is SMNVEV (reference sequence). The DNA of the CDR3 is TGTGCCACCCTATGGGCCGGTGAGCAGTTCTTC. This gives the protein CATLWAGEQFF.

The chain carries TRBV6-1 and TRBJ2-7; 11 bases line up with TRBD2. CDR3 length: 16 amino acids. CDR1 and CDR2 from the germline V gene are MNHNS and SASEGT. V shed 5 bases, J shed 6 bases, and the junction held 12 bases outside the gene matches. This CDR3 is CASSPRTSGSGSEQYF. CDR3 coding DNA: TGTGCCAGCAGTCCTCGCACTAGCGGGAGTGGTAGCGAGCAGTACTTC.